This T cell receptor beta chain came from a study of control samples from healthy donors and cancer patients. The CDR3 runs to 14 residues. Germline values: CDR1 SNHLY, CDR2 FYNNEI. V lost 7 bases and J 6 bases, leaving 18 bases between the germline ends. Some clones are missing from TCRdb's copy, which holds only in-frame ones; the method was immunoSEQ multiplex PCR. Among 140,000 to 150,000 clones listed, under 90% were seen once. The chain recombines TRBV2 with TRBJ1-2; D gene ambiguous. The sequenced sample was blood. This receptor was identified in a man aged 25-40 years in good health. The CDR3 DNA follows: TGTGCCAGCATCGTGGGGAGCGGGAATAATGGCTACACCTTC. This sequence encodes CASIVGSGNNGYTF.